The 20 T cell receptor beta chains below all came from one sample that was sequenced in a study of CD8 T cells in Susac syndrome. The RNA input was 0.5 to 1 ug, and it was reverse transcribed with random hexamers. TCRdb re-derived calls from the immunoSEQ multiplex PCR reads in MiXCR, one entry per CDR3 protein. The sample records roughly 150,000 distinct CDR3 sequences, roughly 95% being singletons. The sequencing input was CD4+ T cells from PBMCs. Source of these receptors: a human donor in good health.

The genes are TRBV2 and TRBJ1-5; D remains unclear. Germline CDR1 and CDR2: SNHLY and FYNNEI. V was pared by 3 bases and J by 2 bases, with 14 bases between. The CDR3 totals 16 residues. CDR3 sequence reads: CASSDGQVGGNQPQHF. CDR3 in DNA: TGTGCCAGCAGTGATGGTCAGGTTGGTGGCAATCAGCCCCAGCATTTT.

The rearrangement links TRBV12-5 to TRBJ2-4; D is perhaps TRBD2 (6 bases). The V end was cut by 0 bases, the J end by 1 base, with 16 bases between. The CDR3 spans 18 residues. Germline V CDR1 and CDR2: LGHNT, FRNRAP. CDR3 nucleotides: TGTGCTAGTGGTTTGGTACTGGGGGGTGGAAGGGCCAAAAACATTCAGTACTTC. It codes for CASGLVLGGGRAKNIQYF. Full variable domain (remainder filled in from reference TRBV12-5 and TRBJ2-4): DARVTQTPRHKVTEMGQEVTMRCQPILGHNTVFWYRQTMMQGLELLAYFRNRAPLDDSGMPKDRFSAEMPDATLATLKIQPSEPRDSAVYFCASGLVLGGGRAKNIQYFGAGTRLSVL.

This chain links TRBV29-1 with TRBJ1-3; maybe TRBD1 (5 bases). The V and J ends lost 4 bases and 4 bases respectively, with 14 bases between them. CDR3 length: 14 amino acids. The V gene's germline CDR1 is SQVTM and CDR2 ANQGSEA. The CDR3 DNA is TGCAGCGTTGCTTTGGGGGGATTCGGAAACACCATATATTTT. This translates into CSVALGGFGNTIYF.

The chain recombines TRBV20-1 with TRBJ1-6, with TRBD1 as a possible D gene (6 bases). CDR1 and CDR2 from the germline V gene are DFQATT and SNEGSKA (reference sequence). Deletions cut 5 bases from V and 5 bases from J, with 25 bases between. The CDR3 spans 18 residues. CDR3 sequence reads: CSAPGSRSGGTNNSPLHF. In nucleotides, the CDR3 is TGCAGTGCTCCCGGGTCCCGAAGCGGGGGGACAAATAATTCACCCCTCCACTTT.

The chain has TRBV12-3 or TRBV12-4 and TRBJ1-1; tentative D call: TRBD1 (6 bases). V dropped 3 bases and J dropped 4 bases, with 12 bases sitting between them. The CDR3 has 14 amino acids. CDR3 nucleotides: TGTGCCAGCAGTTTGGGCAGGGGACGCACTGAAGCTTTCTTT. Its protein is CASSLGRGRTEAFF.

The chain joins TRBV7-9 to TRBJ1-3; D ambiguous. V was pared by 3 bases and J by 4 bases, with 4 bases between. Germline CDR1 SEHNR, CDR2 FQNEAQ (reference sequence). CDR3 length: 12 residues. The CDR3, as DNA: TGTGCCAGCAGCTTGGTCGGAAACACCATATATTTT. Translation gives CASSLVGNTIYF.

This chain joins TRBV14 and TRBJ2-7, with no clear D. Germline V gene sequence: CDR1 SGHDN, CDR2 FVKESK. The CDR3 is 11 amino acids. V lost 2 bases and J 7 bases, leaving 6 bases between the germline ends. CDR3 sequence reads: CASSQLQEQYF. CDR3 coding DNA: TGTGCCAGCAGCCAACTACAGGAGCAGTACTTC.

The chain employs TRBV19 and TRBJ1-5; TRBD1 matches at 7 bases. CDR1 is LNHDA, CDR2 SQIVND, per germline (reference sequence). CDR3 length: 16 residues. After removal of 5 bases from V and 0 bases from J, the junction contained 7 bases not matched to a gene. This CDR3 reads CASSLRGAPSNQPQHF. The CDR3 coding sequence is TGTGCCAGTAGTCTCAGGGGGGCACCTAGCAATCAGCCCCAGCATTTT.

The chain couples TRBV9 to TRBJ2-5, with 10 bases that match TRBD2. There are 16 residues in the CDR3. Losses at the gene ends were 0 bases for V and 3 bases for J; bases not matched to a gene: 5. Germline CDR1 reads SGDLS; CDR2 reads YYNGEE. The CDR3 DNA reads TGTGCCAGCAGCGTAGTGGCTAGCGGGGGAAAAGAGACCCAGTACTTC. Translated: CASSVVASGGKETQYF.

This chain uses TRBV9 with TRBJ1-4; possible D gene TRBD1, 5 bases. The CDR3 is 15 amino acids. Trimming took 0 bases from V and 8 from J, leaving 14 bases between them. The germline gives CDR1 SGDLS, CDR2 YYNGEE. The DNA for the CDR3 is TGTGCCAGCAGCGTAGCTGGGGCGCCGGGGGAAAAACTGTTTTTT. Translated, it gives CASSVAGAPGEKLFF.

The chain uses TRBV29-1 and TRBJ2-5; 7 nucleotides agree with TRBD2. V dropped 4 bases and J dropped 4; count of bases not matched to a gene: 6. The CDR3 is 13 amino acids. CDR1 SQVTM and CDR2 ANQGSEA come from the germline V gene. The CDR3 bases are TGCAGCGTTGGGGGCGGGGAGGGAGAGACCCAGTACTTC. This codes for CSVGGGEGETQYF.

The V call is TRBV6-1, the J call TRBJ1-1; 7 nucleotides match TRBD1. CDR3 length equals 16 residues. Germline lookup yields CDR1 MNHNS and CDR2 SASEGT. V was clipped by 0 bases and J by 9 bases; unmatched bases: 13. The CDR3 reads CASSEAMGDRARKAFF. The CDR3 nucleotides are TGTGCCAGCAGTGAAGCGATGGGCGACAGGGCTCGAAAAGCTTTCTTT.

The CDR3 here is CASSPQGWGEAFF. The CDR3 nucleotides are TGTGCCAGCAGCCCACAGGGCTGGGGTGAAGCTTTCTTT. The chain is built from TRBV7-2 and TRBJ1-1; maybe TRBD1 (6 bases). The length of the CDR3 is 13 residues. The V gene's germline CDR1 is SGHTA and CDR2 FQGNSA. V gave up 5 bases and J gave up 7 bases, with 14 bases separating them.

The J gene is TRBJ1-3, the V gene TRBV29-1; D is unclear. The CDR3 is 13 residues long. The V gene's germline CDR1 is SQVTM and CDR2 ANQGSEA. Trimming shortened V by 5 bases and J by 2 bases, and 10 bases separated the two germline ends. The CDR3 sequence: CSVPGRTGNTIYF. CDR3 coding DNA: TGCAGCGTTCCAGGAAGGACTGGAAACACCATATATTTT. Using reference TRBV29-1 and TRBJ1-3 for the parts outside the CDR3, the full variable domain is SAVISQKPSRDICQRGTSLTIQCQVDSQVTMMFWYRQQPGQSLTLIATANQGSEATYESGFVIDKFPISRPNLTFSTLTVSNMSPEDSSIYLCSVPGRTGNTIYFGEGSWLTVV.

CDR3 sequence: CSVVSGEETQYF. The CDR3 DNA reads as TGCAGCGTTGTTAGCGGGGAAGAGACCCAGTACTTC. The chain has TRBV29-1 and TRBJ2-5; TRBD2 matches at 8 bases. The trim removed 4 bases at V and 3 bases at J, leaving 1 base unmatched. Germline V lookup: CDR1 SQVTM, CDR2 ANQGSEA. The CDR3 consists of 12 residues.

The chain recombines TRBV7-3 with TRBJ2-2; either TRBD1 or TRBD2 may fit D (5 bases each). The CDR3 spans 15 residues. With 1 base removed from V and 7 bases from J, the gap between germline ends came to 13 bases. Germline lookup yields CDR1 SGHTA and CDR2 FQGTGA. The CDR3 DNA follows: TGTGCCAGCAGCTTAAGCTCGGGGCTCGGCGGGGAGCTGTTTTTT. Translated, it gives CASSLSSGLGGELFF.

This chain uses TRBV7-2 with TRBJ1-5; D might be TRBD1 (6 bases). Trimming cost V 5 bases and J 2 bases, with 13 bases left between them. Germline V gives CDR1 SGHTA, CDR2 FQGNSA. The CDR3 covers 15 residues. CDR3 DNA: TGTGCCAGCAGCGCCATGGGGGGCGGCAATCAGCCCCAGCATTTT. As protein: CASSAMGGGNQPQHF.

The table lists this clonotype with a few counts. The chain is built from TRBV19 and TRBJ2-5, with 10 bases lining up with TRBD1. V lost 5 bases to trimming and J lost 3 bases; unmatched junction nucleotides: 9. This CDR3 has 16 residues. Germline-derived CDR1 and CDR2 are LNHDA and SQIVND (reference sequence). The CDR3 sequence: CASSVLSGTGEETQYF. The CDR3 coding sequence is TGTGCCAGTAGTGTCCTCTCCGGGACAGGGGAAGAGACCCAGTACTTC.

About this clonotype itself: It is unclear where the CDR3 begins or ends on the DNA, so no DNA is shown, and the CDR3 is as TCRdb lists it. The V call is TRBV23-1, the J call TRBJ2-2; TRBD1, the D gene given by the table, was not confirmed from the DNA. TRBV23-1 is an ORF, and what it does is uncertain. 15 amino acids form the CDR3, both terminal residues included. The CDR3 protein is CASVRQGKTPGSCFF.

This chain joins TRBV19 and TRBJ2-1; maybe TRBD2 (5 bases). The V gene lost 6 bases and the J gene lost 2 bases, with 11 bases spanning the gap. The germline V gene encodes CDR1 LNHDA and CDR2 SQIVND (reference sequence). This CDR3 has 14 amino acids. CDR3 coding DNA: TGTGCCAGTAGGAGGACTCAGACCTACAATGAGCAGTTCTTC. Residues: CASRRTQTYNEQFF.